The clone carrying this TCR beta chain was seen a handful of times. TCRdb processed the 5' RACE reads anew with MiXCR; each CDR3 protein has one entry. Of approximately 71,000 distinct CDR3 sequences in the sample, 12% were seen once. This specimen belongs to a study of early T cells in non-severe SARS-CoV-2 infection. Background on the study: Sequenced material consisted of bulk RNA (from unsorted whole blood), and chains were unpaired.

Trimming shortened V by 0 bases and J by 0 bases, and 12 bases separated the two germline ends. The CDR3 has 15 amino acids. The germline gives CDR1 SQVTM, CDR2 ANQGSEA. The specimen was whole blood. The receptor comes from an adult who was a healthcare worker with PCR-confirmed SARS-CoV-2 infection or an uninfected control (not recorded which). The gene calls are TRBV29-1 and TRBJ2-7; the D is unclear. CDR3 coding DNA: TGCAGCGTTGAAGAGGCGACCCCGGGCTCCTACGAGCAGTACTTC. Amino acids: CSVEEATPGSYEQYF.